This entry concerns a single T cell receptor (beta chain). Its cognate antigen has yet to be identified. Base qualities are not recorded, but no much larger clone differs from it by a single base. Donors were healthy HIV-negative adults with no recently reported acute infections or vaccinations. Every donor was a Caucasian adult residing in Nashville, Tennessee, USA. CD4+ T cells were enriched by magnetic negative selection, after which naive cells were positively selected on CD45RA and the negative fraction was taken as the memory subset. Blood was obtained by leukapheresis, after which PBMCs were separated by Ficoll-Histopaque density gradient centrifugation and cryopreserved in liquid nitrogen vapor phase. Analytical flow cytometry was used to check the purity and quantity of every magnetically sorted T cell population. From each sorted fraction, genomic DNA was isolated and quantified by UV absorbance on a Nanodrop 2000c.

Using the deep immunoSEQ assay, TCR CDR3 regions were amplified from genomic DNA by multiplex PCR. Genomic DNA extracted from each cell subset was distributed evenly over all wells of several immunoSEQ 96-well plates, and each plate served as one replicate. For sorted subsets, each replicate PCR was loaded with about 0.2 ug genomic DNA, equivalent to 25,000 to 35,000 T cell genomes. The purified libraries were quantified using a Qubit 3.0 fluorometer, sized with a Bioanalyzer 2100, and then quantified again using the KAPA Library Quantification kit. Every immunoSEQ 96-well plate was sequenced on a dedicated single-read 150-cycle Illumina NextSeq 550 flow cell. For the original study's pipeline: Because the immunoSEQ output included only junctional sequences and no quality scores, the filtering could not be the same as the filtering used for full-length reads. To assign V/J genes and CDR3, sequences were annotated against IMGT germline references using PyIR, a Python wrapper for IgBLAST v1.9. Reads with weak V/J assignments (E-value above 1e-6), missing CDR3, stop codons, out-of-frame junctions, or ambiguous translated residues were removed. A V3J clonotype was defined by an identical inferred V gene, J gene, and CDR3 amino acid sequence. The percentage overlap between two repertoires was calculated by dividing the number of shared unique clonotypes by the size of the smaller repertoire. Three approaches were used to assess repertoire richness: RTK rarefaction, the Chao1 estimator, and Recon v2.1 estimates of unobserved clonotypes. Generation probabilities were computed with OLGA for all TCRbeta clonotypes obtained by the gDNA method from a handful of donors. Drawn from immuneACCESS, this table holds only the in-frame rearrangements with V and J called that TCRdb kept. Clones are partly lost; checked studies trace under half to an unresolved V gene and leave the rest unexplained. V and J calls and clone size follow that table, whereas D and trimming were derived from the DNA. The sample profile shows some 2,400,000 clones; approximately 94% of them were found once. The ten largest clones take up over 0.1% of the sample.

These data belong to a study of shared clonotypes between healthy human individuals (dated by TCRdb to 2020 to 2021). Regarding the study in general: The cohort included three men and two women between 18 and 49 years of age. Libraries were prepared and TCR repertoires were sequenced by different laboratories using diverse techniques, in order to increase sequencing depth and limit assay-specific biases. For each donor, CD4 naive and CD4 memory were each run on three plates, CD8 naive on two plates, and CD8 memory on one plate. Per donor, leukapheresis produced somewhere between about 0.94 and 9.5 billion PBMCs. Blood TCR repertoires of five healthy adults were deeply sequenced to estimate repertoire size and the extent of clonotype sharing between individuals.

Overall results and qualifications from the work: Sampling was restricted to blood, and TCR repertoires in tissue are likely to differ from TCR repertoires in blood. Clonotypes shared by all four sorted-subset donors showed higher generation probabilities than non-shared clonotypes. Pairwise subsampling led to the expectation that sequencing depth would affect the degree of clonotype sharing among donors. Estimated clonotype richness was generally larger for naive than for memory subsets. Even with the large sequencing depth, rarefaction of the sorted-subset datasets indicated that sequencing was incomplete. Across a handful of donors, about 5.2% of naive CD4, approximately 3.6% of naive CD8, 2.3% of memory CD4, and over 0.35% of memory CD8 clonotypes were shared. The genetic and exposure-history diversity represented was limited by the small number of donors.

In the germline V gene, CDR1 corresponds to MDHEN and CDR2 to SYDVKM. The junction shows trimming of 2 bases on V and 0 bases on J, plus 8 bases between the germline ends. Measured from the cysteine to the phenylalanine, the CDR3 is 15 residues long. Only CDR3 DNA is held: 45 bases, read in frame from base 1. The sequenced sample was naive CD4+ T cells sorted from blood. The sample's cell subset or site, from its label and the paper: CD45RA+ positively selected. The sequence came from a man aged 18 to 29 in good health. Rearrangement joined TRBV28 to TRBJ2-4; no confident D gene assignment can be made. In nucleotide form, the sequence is TGTGCCAGCAGTTTAACTGGTCTAGCCAAAAACATTCAGTACTTC. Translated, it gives CASSLTGLAKNIQYF. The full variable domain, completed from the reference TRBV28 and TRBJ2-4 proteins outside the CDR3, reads DVKVTQSSRYLVKRTGEKVFLECVQDMDHENMFWYRQDPGLGLRLIYFSYDVKMKEKGDIPEGYSVSREKKERFSLILESASTNQTSMYLCASSLTGLAKNIQYFGAGTRLSVL.